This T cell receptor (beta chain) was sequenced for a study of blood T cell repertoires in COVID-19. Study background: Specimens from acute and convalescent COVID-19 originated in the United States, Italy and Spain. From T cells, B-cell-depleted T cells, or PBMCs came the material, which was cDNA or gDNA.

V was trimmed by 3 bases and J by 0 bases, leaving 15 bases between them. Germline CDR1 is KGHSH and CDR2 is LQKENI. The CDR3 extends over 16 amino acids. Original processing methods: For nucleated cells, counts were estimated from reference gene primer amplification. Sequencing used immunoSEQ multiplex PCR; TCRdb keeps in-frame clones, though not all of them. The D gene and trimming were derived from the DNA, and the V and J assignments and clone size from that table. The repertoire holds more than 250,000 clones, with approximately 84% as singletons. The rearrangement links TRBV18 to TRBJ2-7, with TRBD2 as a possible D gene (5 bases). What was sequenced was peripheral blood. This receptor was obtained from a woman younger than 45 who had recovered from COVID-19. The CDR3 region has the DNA TGTGCCAGCTCACCGCGGGTCCTTACCGCCTCCTACGAGCAGTACTTC. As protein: CASSPRVLTASYEQYF.